This T cell receptor (beta chain) was identified in a study of blood T cell repertoires in COVID-19. Study as a whole: Whether acute or convalescent, the COVID-19 samples came from the United States, Italy and Spain. From T cells, B-cell-depleted T cells, or PBMCs came the material, which was cDNA or gDNA.

The CDR3 covers 16 residues. The germline CDR1 and CDR2 sequences are KGHSH and LQKENI. After removal of 3 bases from V and 5 bases from J, the junction contained 10 bases not matched to a gene. Authors' data handling: Estimation of nucleated cell counts relied on the amplification of reference gene primers. Method: immunoSEQ multiplex PCR; TCRdb's copy keeps in-frame clones and lacks some. From that table come the V and J calls and clone size; the DNA was used to work out D and trimming. The sample lists 30,000 to 40,000 clones; over 75% were seen once. The rearrangement uses TRBV18 and TRBJ1-5; 7 bases line up with TRBD1. Sequenced material: peripheral blood. The TCR comes from a man aged 55 to 70 with active COVID-19. Written as DNA, the CDR3 is TGTGCCAGCTCACCGAGACAGGGCGTACTTGATCAGCCCCAGCATTTT. This sequence encodes CASSPRQGVLDQPQHF.